This T cell receptor beta chain was recovered during a study of regulatory T cells in long-lasting Graves disease. CDR3 size: 14 residues. Per the germline V gene, CDR1 is DFQATT and CDR2 is SNEGSKA (reference sequence). Time point indicated: newly diagnosed GD, antithyroid drugs for less than 3 months. The TCR library was made from RNA that had been extracted from PBMCs in TRIzol. Researchers made TCR beta libraries by using iRepertoire HTBI primers and running Arm-PCR on CDR3 regions. In TCRdb, the multiplex PCR reads were re-called with MiXCR into one record per CDR3 protein. The sample records hundreds of thousands of distinct CDR3 sequences, approximately 15% being singletons. In addition, the sample was reused for a study of T cells in Graves' hyperthyroidism and ophthalmopathy.

This TCR derives from a woman in her twenties or thirties with Graves disease. This sequence joins TRBV20-1 and TRBJ1-3, with D possibly being TRBD1 (6 bases). The sequences come from peripheral blood mononuclear cells (PBMCs), collected at new diagnosis, from a patient treated with antithyroid drugs. This CDR3 is CGAFADSSGNTIYF. Written as DNA, the CDR3 is TGCGGGGCCTTTGCGGACAGCTCTGGAAACACCATATATTTT.